The 20 T cell receptor beta chains below were found in one sample sequenced in a study of identical twins. MiXCR was run by TCRdb on the 5' RACE reads, yielding one entry per CDR3 protein. The table shows roughly 720,000 distinct CDR3 sequences, with approximately 18% occurring only once. These data are also associated with another study on T cells expressing NK-cell markers.

Material: PBMCs. The receptor set was obtained from a woman aged 18 to 35 in good health.

The rearrangement links TRBV5-5 to TRBJ2-1; D is possibly TRBD1 or TRBD2 (6 bases each). There are 18 residues in the CDR3. The germline V gene has CDR1 SGHKS and CDR2 YYEKEE (reference sequence). The V end lost 3 bases, the J end lost 9 bases, and 28 bases lay between the germline ends. CDR3 residues: CASSYSTGAAEGRTEQFF. DNA of the CDR3: TGTGCCAGCAGCTACTCGACGGGGGCGGCGGAGGGGCGGACTGAGCAGTTCTTC.

This clonotype occurred a few times. This chain joins TRBV10-3 and TRBJ2-5; TRBD2 agrees at 9 bases. Germline lookup yields CDR1 ENHRY and CDR2 SYGVKD. J lost 3 bases, V lost 3 bases, and 5 bases had no gene match. The CDR3 is 15 amino acids. Here the CDR3 DNA reads TGTGCCATCAGTGATGGGGAGCGGGAGGAAGAGACCCAGTACTTC. Protein product: CAISDGEREEETQYF.

A few counts support this clonotype. V and J are TRBV6-1 and TRBJ2-3, with 8 bases fitting TRBD2. CDR1 and CDR2 from the germline V gene are MNHNS and SASEGT. J was trimmed by 4 bases and V by 0 bases; bases with no gene match: 12. This CDR3 is 18 amino acids long. CDR3 residues: CASSEALTSGGGSDTQYF. The CDR3 DNA is TGTGCCAGCAGTGAAGCCCTAACTAGCGGCGGCGGCTCAGATACGCAGTATTTT.

The V gene is TRBV13, the J gene TRBJ2-6; weak D call: TRBD2 (5 bases). V lost 7 bases to trimming and J lost 1 base, with 11 bases between them. CDR3 length: 15 amino acids. Germline V gene sequence: CDR1 PRHDT, CDR2 FYEKMQ (reference sequence). The CDR3 sequence: CASTFGVSGANVLTF. CDR3 coding DNA: TGTGCCAGCACCTTCGGGGTTTCTGGGGCCAACGTCCTGACTTTC. Complete variable domain (other parts from reference TRBV13 and TRBJ2-6): AAGVIQSPRHLIKEKRETATLKCYPIPRHDTVYWYQQGPGQDPQFLISFYEKMQSDKGSIPDRFSAQQFSDYHSELNMSSLELGDSALYFCASTFGVSGANVLTFGAGSRLTVL.

The V gene is TRBV5-1, the J gene TRBJ2-1; 16 bases are shared with TRBD2. Losses at the gene ends were 0 bases for V and 7 bases for J; bases not matched to a gene: 7. The CDR3 covers 18 residues. CDR1 is SGHRS and CDR2 is YFSETQ in the germline V gene. Here the CDR3 DNA reads TGCGCCAGCAGCTTGGGGGGACTAGCGGGAGGGCCCAGGAATGAGCAGTTCTTC. As protein: CASSLGGLAGGPRNEQFF. Complete variable domain (other parts from reference TRBV5-1 and TRBJ2-1): KAGVTQTPRYLIKTRGQQVTLSCSPISGHRSVSWYQQTPGQGLQFLFEYFSETQRNKGNFPGRFSGRQFSNSRSEMNVSTLELGDSALYLCASSLGGLAGGPRNEQFFGPGTRLTVL.

This chain links TRBV12-5 with TRBJ2-2; 13 bases match TRBD2. Germline V gene lookup returns CDR1 LGHNT and CDR2 FRNRAP. V was pared by 6 bases and J by 7 bases, with 8 bases of the junction left unmatched. The CDR3 is made up of 16 amino acids. CDR3 residues: CASGRGLAGEGGELFF. The CDR3 bases are TGTGCTAGTGGCCGTGGACTAGCGGGAGAAGGCGGGGAGCTGTTTTTT.

The chain links TRBV12-3 or TRBV12-4 to TRBJ1-4, with 10 bases fitting TRBD1. V lost 6 bases, J lost 10 bases, and 5 bases stayed unmatched. This CDR3 has 13 residues. CDR3 DNA sequence: TGTGCCAGCAGAAGGACAGGGGGTCGAAAACTGTTTTTT. This translates into CASRRTGGRKLFF.

This clonotype was picked up a small number of times. One end of the junction fails to match germline, which may point to a read error. The chain combines TRBV6-6 with TRBJ1-2, with 7 bases aligning to TRBD1. CDR3 length: 12 residues. The V gene's germline CDR1 is MNHNY and CDR2 SVGAGI (reference sequence). CDR3 nucleotides: TGTGCCAGCAGTTACCCAGAGACAGGGCCCAACTTC. This codes for CASSYPETGPNF.

This clonotype was counted only a few times. The rearrangement joins TRBV12-3 or TRBV12-4 to TRBJ2-3; no clear D. Trimming left V 6 bases short and J 2 bases short, with 18 bases between. The CDR3 loop spans 16 amino acids. The CDR3 DNA follows: TGTGCCAGCAGCCGCCTATTTTTTCCCCCCACAGATACGCAGTATTTT. This sequence encodes CASSRLFFPPTDTQYF.

The CDR3 bases are TGTGCCAGCAGTCCCCCCCCTAGCGGGCATAAGAGCTCCTACAATGAGCAGTTCTTC. Its translation: CASSPPPSGHKSSYNEQFF. The chain is built from TRBV27 and TRBJ2-1; TRBD2 aligns across 8 bases. Germline CDR1 is MNHEY and CDR2 is SMNVEV (reference sequence). The CDR3 extends over 19 amino acids. Trimming cost V 5 bases and J 0 bases; bases outside gene matches: 15.

In nucleotides, the CDR3 is TGTGCCACCAGTGACCCGAGACAGGGGGACACCGGGGAGCTGTTTTTT. Translated: CATSDPRQGDTGELFF. This chain connects TRBV24-1 to TRBJ2-2, with 9 bases that match TRBD1. From germline, CDR1 is KGHDR and CDR2 SFDVKD. Unmatched junction bases numbered 5, after V lost 4 bases and J lost 3 bases. The CDR3 contains 16 residues.

DNA for the CDR3: TGCGCCAGCAGCCGGATATTTTCCGACAGCTACGAGCAGTACTTC. Its translation is CASSRIFSDSYEQYF. The V gene is TRBV4-1, the J gene TRBJ2-7; D is perhaps TRBD1 (5 bases). Germline V gene sequence: CDR1 MGHRA, CDR2 YSYEKL. The length of the CDR3 is 15 residues. Trimming shortened V by 4 bases and J by 3 bases, and 16 bases separated the two germline ends.

The V call is TRBV12-3 or TRBV12-4, the J call TRBJ2-3, with 9 bases identical to TRBD1. The CDR3 has 15 amino acids. With V trimmed by 4 bases and J by 4 bases, 6 bases remained unmatched. The DNA for the CDR3 is TGTGCCAGCAGTTACAGGACAGGGGCACCAGATACGCAGTATTTT. It specifies CASSYRTGAPDTQYF.

The chain couples TRBV6-5 to TRBJ2-1, with 8 positions matching TRBD1. The V and J ends lost 3 bases and 9 bases, in that order; junction bases with no gene match: 10. The CDR3 contains 15 residues. The germline V gene has CDR1 MNHEY and CDR2 SVGAGI. CDR3 region: CASSYSQGAVGEQFF. Written as DNA, the CDR3 is TGTGCCAGCAGTTATAGTCAGGGGGCTGTCGGTGAGCAGTTCTTC.

This clonotype was detected only a few times. The chain couples TRBV12-3 or TRBV12-4 to TRBJ2-1; D is ambiguous. V lost 1 base and J lost 6, with 13 bases in between. The CDR3 spans 15 residues. CDR3 residues: CASSLVWKIGNEQFF. The DNA of the CDR3 is TGTGCCAGCAGTTTAGTCTGGAAAATCGGCAATGAGCAGTTCTTC.

This clonotype has just a few counts. This chain joins TRBV7-8 and TRBJ2-6; D is undetermined. The CDR3 runs 16 residues. CDR1 is SGHVS and CDR2 is FQNEAQ in the germline V gene. V lost 2 bases, J lost 0 bases, and 8 bases lay in between. The CDR3 region is CASSLTAPSGANVLTF. CDR3 in DNA: TGTGCCAGCAGCTTAACTGCTCCCTCTGGGGCCAACGTCCTGACTTTC.

The chain combines TRBV18 with TRBJ1-5; D is uncertain. V was shortened by 3 bases and J by 5 bases, with 14 bases between the two germline ends. CDR3 length equals 15 residues. Germline V CDR1 and CDR2: KGHSH, LQKENI. Here the CDR3 DNA reads TGTGCCAGCTCACCTGGACCGAGCCGGGATCAGCCCCAGCATTTT. This gives the protein CASSPGPSRDQPQHF.

The chain couples TRBV7-2 to TRBJ2-4; D possibly corresponds to TRBD1 (6 bases). CDR1 and CDR2 (germline): SGHTA, FQGNSA. CDR3 length equals 14 residues. V lost 6 bases and J 5 bases, leaving 14 bases between the germline ends. In DNA form, the CDR3 reads TGTGCCAGCAGATGGGGGCCTGGAGAAAACATTCAGTACTTC. It codes for CASRWGPGENIQYF.

V and J are TRBV7-8 and TRBJ2-5, with D possibly matching TRBD2 (7 bases). The CDR3 covers 16 residues. Germline CDR1 reads SGHVS; CDR2 reads FQNEAQ. The ends were cut back, 5 bases at V and 4 bases at J, with 20 bases in the middle. The CDR3 nucleotides read TGTGCCAGCAGCCTAATAGGGGCGGGGGCGGTAGAGACCCAGTACTTC. It specifies CASSLIGAGAVETQYF.

A few counts support this clonotype. The J gene is TRBJ1-2, the V gene TRBV12-3 or TRBV12-4, with TRBD1 matching 9 bases. The CDR3 extends over 15 amino acids. V lost 3 bases and J lost 5; bases outside the gene matches: 7. CDR3 coding DNA: TGTGCCAGCAGTTTCCTCATAGGACAGGGGTATGGCTACACCTTC. This translates into CASSFLIGQGYGYTF.